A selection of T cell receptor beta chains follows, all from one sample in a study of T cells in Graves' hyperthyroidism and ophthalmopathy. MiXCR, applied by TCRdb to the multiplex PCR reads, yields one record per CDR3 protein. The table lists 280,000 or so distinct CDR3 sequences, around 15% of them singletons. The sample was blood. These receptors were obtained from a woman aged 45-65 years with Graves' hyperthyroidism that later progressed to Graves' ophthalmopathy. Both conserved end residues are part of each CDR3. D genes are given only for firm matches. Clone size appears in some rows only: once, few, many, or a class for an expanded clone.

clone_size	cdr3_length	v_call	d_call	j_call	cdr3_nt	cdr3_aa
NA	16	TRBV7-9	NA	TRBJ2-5	TGTGCCAGCAGCTTCTTGGGGGCCGGTGGGGGAGAGACCCAGTACTTC	CASSFLGAGGGETQYF
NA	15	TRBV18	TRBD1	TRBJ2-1	TGTGCCAGCTCACCAAGGACAGGGTCGTTCGTAGAGCAGTTCTTC	CASSPRTGSFVEQFF
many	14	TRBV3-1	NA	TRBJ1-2	TGTGCCAGCAGCCAAGGGGAACAGTCCTATGGCTACACCTTC	CASSQGEQSYGYTF
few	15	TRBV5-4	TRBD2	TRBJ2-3	TGTGCCAGCAGCTGGGGAGGCGGGAGCCCAGATACGCAGTATTTT	CASSWGGGSPDTQYF
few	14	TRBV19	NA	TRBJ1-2	TGTGCCAGTAGTATTCCAGGGGACCTCTATGGCTACACCTTC	CASSIPGDLYGYTF
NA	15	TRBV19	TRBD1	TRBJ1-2	TGTGCCAGTAGTCCCCGTGGACAGGGAGGCTATGGCTACACCTTC	CASSPRGQGGYGYTF
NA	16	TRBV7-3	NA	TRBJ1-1	TGTGCCAGCAGCTTAACGAGCAGGGGCTTTGACACTGAAGCTTTCTTT	CASSLTSRGFDTEAFF
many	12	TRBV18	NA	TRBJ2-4	TGTGCCAGCTCACCCCTACACGACATTCAGTACTTC	CASSPLHDIQYF
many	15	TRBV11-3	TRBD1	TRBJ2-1	TGTGCCAGCAGCTTAGGGGGACAGTCATACAATGAGCAGTTCTTC	CASSLGGQSYNEQFF
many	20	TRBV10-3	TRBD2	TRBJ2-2	TGTGCCATCAAAGCAGGACTAGCGGGGAGGGACGGGGCGAACACCGGGGAGCTGTTTTTT	CAIKAGLAGRDGANTGELFF
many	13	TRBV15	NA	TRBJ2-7	TGTGCCACCAGCAGAGATGACGGAAGCAAGCAGTACTTC	CATSRDDGSKQYF
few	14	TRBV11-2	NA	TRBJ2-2	TGTGCCAGCAGCTTGGGGGAGGTCACCGGGGAGCTGTTTTTT	CASSLGEVTGELFF
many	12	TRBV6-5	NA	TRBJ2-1	TGTGCCAGCAGTTACTCGGGGGATGAGCAGTTCTTC	CASSYSGDEQFF
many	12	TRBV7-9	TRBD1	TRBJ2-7	TGTGCCAGCAGCTTGACAGGGGACGAGCAGTACTTC	CASSLTGDEQYF
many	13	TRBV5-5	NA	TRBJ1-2	TGTGCCAGCAGCCTGGAAACCTATCGGGGCTACACCTTC	CASSLETYRGYTF
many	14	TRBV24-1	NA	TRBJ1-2	TGTGCCACCAGTGACTCCCAAGGGTCGTATGGCTACACCTTC	CATSDSQGSYGYTF
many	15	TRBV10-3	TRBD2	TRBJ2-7	TGTGCCATCAGTGCGGGACTAGCGGGCAACTACGAGCAGTACTTC	CAISAGLAGNYEQYF
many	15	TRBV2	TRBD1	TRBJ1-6	TGTGCCAGCAGGCCCACAGGGGGCGGTGATTCACCCCTCCACTTT	CASRPTGGGDSPLHF
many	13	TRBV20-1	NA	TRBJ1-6	TGCAGTGCCCGTCGGGGGGATCGTTCACCCCTCCACTTT	CSARRGDRSPLHF
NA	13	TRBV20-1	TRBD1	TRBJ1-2	TGCAGTGCCAACGCACAGGGGAACTATGGCTACACCTTC	CSANAQGNYGYTF
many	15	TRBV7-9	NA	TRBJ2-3	TGTGCCAGCAGCTTTTCCCCCGCGGGAACAGATACGCAGTATTTT	CASSFSPAGTDTQYF
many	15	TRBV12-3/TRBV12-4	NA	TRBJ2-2	TGTGCCAGCAGTTTAGCCTCCCTCCGGGCCGGGGAGCTGTTTTTT	CASSLASLRAGELFF
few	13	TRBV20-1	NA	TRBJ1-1	TGCAGTGCTAAGGGGTCGGCGAACACTGAAGCTTTCTTT	CSAKGSANTEAFF
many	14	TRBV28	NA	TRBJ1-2	TGTGCCAGCAGTTTAAATGACCAATCCAGTGGCTACACCTTC	CASSLNDQSSGYTF
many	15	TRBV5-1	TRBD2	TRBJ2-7	TGCGCCAGCAGCTCGGGAGCGGGAGTGGTCTACGAGCAGTACTTC	CASSSGAGVVYEQYF
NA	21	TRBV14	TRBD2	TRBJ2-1	TGTGCCAGCAGCCAAGAAGCCCATGTGTTTCCCTTAGCGGGAGCGTACAATGAGCAGTTCTTC	CASSQEAHVFPLAGAYNEQFF
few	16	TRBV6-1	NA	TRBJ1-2	TGTGCCAGCAGTGAACCGTTCCGAGCAGGGGAACATGGCTACACCTTC	CASSEPFRAGEHGYTF
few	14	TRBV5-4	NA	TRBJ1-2	TGTGCCAGCAGCACCCCGACAGAGAACTATGGCTACACCTTC	CASSTPTENYGYTF
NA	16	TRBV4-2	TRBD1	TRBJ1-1	TGTGCCAGCAGCCAACAAGAGGGACAGGGCCGTACTGAAGCTTTCTTT	CASSQQEGQGRTEAFF
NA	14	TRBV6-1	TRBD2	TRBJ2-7	TGTGCCAGCAGTCCAAGGACTAGCTTCTACGAGCAGTACTTC	CASSPRTSFYEQYF
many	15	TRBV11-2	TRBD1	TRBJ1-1	TGTGCCAGCAGCTTAACGGGACAGGGGGCGGTTGAAGCTTTCTTT	CASSLTGQGAVEAFF
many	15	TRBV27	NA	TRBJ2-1	TGTGCCAGCAGTTTATCGAGGAGCTCCTACAATGAGCAGTTCTTC	CASSLSRSSYNEQFF
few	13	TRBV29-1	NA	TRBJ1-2	TGCAGCGTTGTAACAGGGCGAGGCTATGGCTACACCTTC	CSVVTGRGYGYTF
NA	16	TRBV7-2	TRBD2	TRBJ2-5	TGTGCCAGCAGCTTCCTAGCGGGGGCGTCGGGGTCGACCCAGTACTTC	CASSFLAGASGSTQYF
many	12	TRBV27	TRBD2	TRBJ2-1	TGTGCCAGCAGTTTTAGCGGGGGCAAGCAGTTCTTC	CASSFSGGKQFF
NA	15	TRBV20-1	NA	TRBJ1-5	TGCAGTGCTAGAGATGAGGGCCAGGGAGGTCAGCCCCAGCATTTT	CSARDEGQGGQPQHF
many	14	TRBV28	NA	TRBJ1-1	TGTGCCAGCAGTACACAAGGGGGGTTCACTGAAGCTTTCTTT	CASSTQGGFTEAFF
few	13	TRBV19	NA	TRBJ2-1	TGTGCCAGTACCTTAGGACCGGCGTCTGAGCAGTTCTTC	CASTLGPASEQFF
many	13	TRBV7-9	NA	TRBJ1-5	TGTGCCAGCAGCTGGGGATTCAATCAGCCCCAGCATTTT	CASSWGFNQPQHF
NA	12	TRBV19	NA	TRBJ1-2	TGTGCCAGTAGTTGGCAGACCTATGGCTACACCTTC	CASSWQTYGYTF
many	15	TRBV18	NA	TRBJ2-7	TGTGCCAGCTCACCGTCTTGGGACATGATCTACGAGCAGTACTTC	CASSPSWDMIYEQYF
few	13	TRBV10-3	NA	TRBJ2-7	TGTGCCATCAGGACCGACGGAGCCTACGAGCAGTACTTC	CAIRTDGAYEQYF
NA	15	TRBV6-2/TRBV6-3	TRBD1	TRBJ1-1	TGTGCCATTCAACGGACAGGGGATTCTGGCACTGAAGCTTTCTTT	CAIQRTGDSGTEAFF
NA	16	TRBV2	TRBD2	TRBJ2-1	TGTGCCAGCGAGAGCGCGGGACTAGCGGGTGGCAATGAGCAGTTCTTC	CASESAGLAGGNEQFF